This TCR beta chain stems from a study of T cell responses to AZD1222 COVID-19 vaccine. Germline V lookup: CDR1 MNHNY, CDR2 SVGAGI (reference sequence). The V segment lost 5 bases and the J segment 5 bases; nucleotides outside the gene matches: 9. There are 15 residues in the CDR3. Here immunoSEQ multiplex PCR was the method, and the copy in TCRdb shows in-frame clones only, minus some. The table lists approximately 180,000 clones, around nine tenths of them singletons. The V call is TRBV6-6, the J call TRBJ2-1; 7 bases align to TRBD2. The starting material was peripheral blood, obtained on day 0 of AZD1222 vaccination. The source is an adult in good health. The DNA of the CDR3 is TGTGCCAGCAGTAACTTAGTTCTAGCGGACAATGAGCAGTTCTTC. Translated: CASSNLVLADNEQFF.